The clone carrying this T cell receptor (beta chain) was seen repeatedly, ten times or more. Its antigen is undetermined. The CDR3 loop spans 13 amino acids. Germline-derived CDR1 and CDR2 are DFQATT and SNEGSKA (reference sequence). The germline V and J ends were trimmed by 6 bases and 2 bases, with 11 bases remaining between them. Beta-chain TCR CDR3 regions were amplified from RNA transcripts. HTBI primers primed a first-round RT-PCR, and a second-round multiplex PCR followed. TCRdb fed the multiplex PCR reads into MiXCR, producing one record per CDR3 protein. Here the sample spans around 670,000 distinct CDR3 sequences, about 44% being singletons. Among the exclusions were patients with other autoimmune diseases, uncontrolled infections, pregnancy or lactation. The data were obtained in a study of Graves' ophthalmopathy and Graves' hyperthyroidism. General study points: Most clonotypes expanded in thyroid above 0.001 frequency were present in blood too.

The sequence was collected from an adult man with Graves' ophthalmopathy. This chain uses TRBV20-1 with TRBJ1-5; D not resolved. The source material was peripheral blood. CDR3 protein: CSAKYEGNQPQHF. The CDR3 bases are TGCAGTGCCAAGTACGAGGGCAATCAGCCCCAGCATTTT.